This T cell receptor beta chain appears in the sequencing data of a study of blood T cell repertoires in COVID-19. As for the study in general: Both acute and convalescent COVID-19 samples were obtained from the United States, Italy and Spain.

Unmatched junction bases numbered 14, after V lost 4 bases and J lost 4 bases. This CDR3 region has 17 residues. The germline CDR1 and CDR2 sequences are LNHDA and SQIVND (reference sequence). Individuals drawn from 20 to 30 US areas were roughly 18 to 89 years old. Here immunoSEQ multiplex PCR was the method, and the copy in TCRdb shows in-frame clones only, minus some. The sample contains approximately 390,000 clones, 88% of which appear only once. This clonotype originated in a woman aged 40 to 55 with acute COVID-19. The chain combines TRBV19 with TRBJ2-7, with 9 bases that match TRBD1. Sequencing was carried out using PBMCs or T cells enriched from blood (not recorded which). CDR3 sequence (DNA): TGTGCCAGTAGTACCCTCTCCGGACAGGGGCGAATGTACGAGCAGTACTTC. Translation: CASSTLSGQGRMYEQYF. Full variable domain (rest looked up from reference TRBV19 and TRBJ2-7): DGGITQSPKYLFRKEGQNVTLSCEQNLNHDAMYWYRQDPGQGLRLIYYSQIVNDFQKGDIAEGYSVSREKKESFPLTVTSAQKNPTAFYLCASSTLSGQGRMYEQYFGPGTRLTVT.